This TCR beta chain was captured by sequencing in a study of beta chain features in type 1 diabetes. Study outcomes and limitations: Researchers report that Type 1 diabetes patients had moderately but significantly shorter TCRB CDR3s across all four CD4+ subsets. No resolution was reached here on whether HLA type influences TCRB rearrangement.

Concerning this clone: The antigen remains undetermined.

Of the isolated RNA, all was reverse transcribed, and so the sequenced material was expressed TCRB transcripts. Profiling relied on immunoSEQ multiplex PCR, and the TCRdb table lists in-frame clones only, not all of them. The sample lists about 320,000 clones; roughly 15% were seen once. CDR1 is SGHNT, CDR2 YENEEA, per germline. The CDR3 runs to 14 residues. The V end was cut by 0 bases, the J end by 6 bases, with 11 bases between. The TCR originated in a man younger than 45 in good health. The chain couples TRBV11-3 to TRBJ1-2; a weak D match, TRBD1 (5 bases). Sequences were obtained from central memory CD4+ T cells from blood. The CDR3 reads CASSLDQGINGYTF. The CDR3 DNA is TGTGCCAGCAGCTTAGATCAGGGTATCAATGGCTACACCTTC.